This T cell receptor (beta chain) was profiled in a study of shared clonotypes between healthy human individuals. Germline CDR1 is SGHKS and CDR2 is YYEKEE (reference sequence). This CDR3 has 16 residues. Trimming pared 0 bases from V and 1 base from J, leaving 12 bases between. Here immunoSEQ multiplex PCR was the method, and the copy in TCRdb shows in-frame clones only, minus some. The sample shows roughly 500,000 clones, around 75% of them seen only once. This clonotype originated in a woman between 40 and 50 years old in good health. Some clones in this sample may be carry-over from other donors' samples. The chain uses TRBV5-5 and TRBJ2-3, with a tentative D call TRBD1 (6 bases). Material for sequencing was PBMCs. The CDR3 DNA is TGTGCCAGCAGCTTGGCCCCAGGGGCGGGCACAGATACGCAGTATTTT. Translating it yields CASSLAPGAGTDTQYF. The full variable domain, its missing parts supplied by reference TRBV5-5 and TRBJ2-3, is DAGVTQSPTHLIKTRGQQVTLRCSPISGHKSVSWYQQVLGQGPQFIFQYYEKEERGRGNFPDRFSARQFPNYSSELNVNALLLGDSALYLCASSLAPGAGTDTQYFGPGTRLTVL.